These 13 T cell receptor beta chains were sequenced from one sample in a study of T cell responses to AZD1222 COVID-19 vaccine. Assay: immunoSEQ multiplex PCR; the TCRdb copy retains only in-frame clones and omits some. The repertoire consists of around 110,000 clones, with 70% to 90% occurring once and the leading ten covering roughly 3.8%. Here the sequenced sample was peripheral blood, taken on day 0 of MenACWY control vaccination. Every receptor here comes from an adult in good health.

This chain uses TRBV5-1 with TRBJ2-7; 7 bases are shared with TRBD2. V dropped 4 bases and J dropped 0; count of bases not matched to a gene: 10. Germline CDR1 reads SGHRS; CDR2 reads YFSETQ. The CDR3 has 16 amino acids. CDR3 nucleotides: TGCGCCAGCAGCCCCGGGGGGTATGACAGCTCCTACGAGCAGTACTTC. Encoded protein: CASSPGGYDSSYEQYF. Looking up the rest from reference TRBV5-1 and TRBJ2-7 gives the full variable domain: KAGVTQTPRYLIKTRGQQVTLSCSPISGHRSVSWYQQTPGQGLQFLFEYFSETQRNKGNFPGRFSGRQFSNSRSEMNVSTLELGDSALYLCASSPGGYDSSYEQYFGPGTRLTVT.

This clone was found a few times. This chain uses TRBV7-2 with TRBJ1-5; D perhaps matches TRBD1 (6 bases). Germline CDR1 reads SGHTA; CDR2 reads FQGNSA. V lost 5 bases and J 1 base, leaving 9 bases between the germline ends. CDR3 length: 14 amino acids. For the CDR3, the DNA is TGTGCCAGCAGCCTACAGGGCAGCAATCAGCCCCAGCATTTT. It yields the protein CASSLQGSNQPQHF.

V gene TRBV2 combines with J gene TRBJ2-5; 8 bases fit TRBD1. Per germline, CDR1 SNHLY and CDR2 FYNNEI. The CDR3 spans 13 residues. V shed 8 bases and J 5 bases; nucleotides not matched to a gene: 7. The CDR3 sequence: CASRGQGDETQYF. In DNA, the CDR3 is TGTGCCAGCCGAGGACAGGGCGATGAGACCCAGTACTTC.

Written as DNA, the CDR3 is TGTGCCAGCAGCCCTGGACAGGGAAACTCTGGAAACACCATATATTTT. Its protein product is CASSPGQGNSGNTIYF. V is TRBV4-2 and J is TRBJ1-3; 8 bases align to TRBD1. CDR1 and CDR2 from the germline V gene are LGHNA and YNFKEQ. CDR3 length equals 16 residues. Trimming at V came to 4 bases and at J to 0 bases, leaving 5 bases not matched to a gene.

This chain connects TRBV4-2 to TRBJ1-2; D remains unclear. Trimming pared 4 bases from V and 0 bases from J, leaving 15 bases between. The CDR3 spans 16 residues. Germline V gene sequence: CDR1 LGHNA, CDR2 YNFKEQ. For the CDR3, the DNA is TGTGCCAGCAGCCTCCTTAAGGACGGTACTAACTATGGCTACACCTTC. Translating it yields CASSLLKDGTNYGYTF.

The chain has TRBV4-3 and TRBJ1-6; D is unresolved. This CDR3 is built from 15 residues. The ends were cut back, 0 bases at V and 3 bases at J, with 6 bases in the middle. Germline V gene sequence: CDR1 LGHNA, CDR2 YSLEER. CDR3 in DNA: TGCGCCAGCAGCCAAGATTCCGACTATAATTCACCCCTCCACTTT. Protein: CASSQDSDYNSPLHF.

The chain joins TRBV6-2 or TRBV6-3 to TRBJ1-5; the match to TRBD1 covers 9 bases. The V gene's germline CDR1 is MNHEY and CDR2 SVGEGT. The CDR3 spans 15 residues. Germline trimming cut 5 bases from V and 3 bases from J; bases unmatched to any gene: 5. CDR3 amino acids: CASSPGTGINQPQHF. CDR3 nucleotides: TGTGCCAGCAGTCCGGGGACAGGGATCAATCAGCCCCAGCATTTT.

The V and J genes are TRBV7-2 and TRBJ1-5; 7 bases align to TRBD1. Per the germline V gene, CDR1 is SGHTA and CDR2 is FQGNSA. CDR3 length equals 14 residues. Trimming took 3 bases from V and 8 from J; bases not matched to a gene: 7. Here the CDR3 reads CASSFEGGAEPQHF. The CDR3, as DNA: TGTGCCAGCAGCTTTGAAGGGGGCGCGGAGCCCCAGCATTTT.

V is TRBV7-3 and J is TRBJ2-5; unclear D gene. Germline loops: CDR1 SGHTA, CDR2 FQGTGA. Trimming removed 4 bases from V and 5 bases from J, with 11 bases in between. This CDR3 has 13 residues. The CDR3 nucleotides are TGTGCCAGCAGCTCCATTTCGTCGGAGACCCAGTACTTC. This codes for CASSSISSETQYF. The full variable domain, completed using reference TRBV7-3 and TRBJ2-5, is GAGVSQTPSNKVTEKGKYVELRCDPISGHTALYWYRQSLGQGPEFLIYFQGTGAADDSGLPNDRFFAVRPEGSVSTLKIQRTERGDSAVYLCASSSISSETQYFGPGTRLLVL.

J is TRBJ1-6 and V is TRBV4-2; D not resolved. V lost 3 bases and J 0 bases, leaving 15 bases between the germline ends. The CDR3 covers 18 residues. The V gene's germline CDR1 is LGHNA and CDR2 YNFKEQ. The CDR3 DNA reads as TGTGCCAGCAGCCAGGCCTCCCACCGGGGCTCCTATAATTCACCCCTCCACTTT. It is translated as CASSQASHRGSYNSPLHF.

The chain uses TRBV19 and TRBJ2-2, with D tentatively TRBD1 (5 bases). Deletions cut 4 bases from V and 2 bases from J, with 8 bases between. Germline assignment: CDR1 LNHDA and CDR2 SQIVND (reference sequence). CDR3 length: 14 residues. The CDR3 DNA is TGTGCCAGTAGTACAGGGTCAAACACCGGGGAGCTGTTTTTT. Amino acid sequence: CASSTGSNTGELFF.

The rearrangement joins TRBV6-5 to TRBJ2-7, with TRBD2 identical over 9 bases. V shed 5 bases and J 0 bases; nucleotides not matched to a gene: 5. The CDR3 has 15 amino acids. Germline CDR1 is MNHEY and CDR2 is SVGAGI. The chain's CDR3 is CASSPIAGASYEQYF. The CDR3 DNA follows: TGTGCCAGCAGTCCGATAGCGGGGGCCTCCTACGAGCAGTACTTC.

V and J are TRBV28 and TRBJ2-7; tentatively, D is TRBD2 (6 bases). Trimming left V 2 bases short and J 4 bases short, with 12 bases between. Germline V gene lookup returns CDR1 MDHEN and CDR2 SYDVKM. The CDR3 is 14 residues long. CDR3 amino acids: CASSLQAGLYEQYF. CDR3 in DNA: TGTGCCAGCAGTTTACAGGCGGGATTATACGAGCAGTACTTC.